Reported below is one TCR beta chain. This record comes from a study of blood T cell repertoires in COVID-19. The CDR3 is 15 amino acids. Trimming took 4 bases from V and 4 from J; bases not matched to a gene: 3. Germline CDR1 is LGHNA and CDR2 is YNFKEQ. Methods used by the authors: Amplifying reference gene primers gave estimates of nucleated cell counts. Measured with immunoSEQ multiplex PCR; TCRdb has only the in-frame clones, and not every one. V and J calls and clone size come straight from that table; D and trimming were deduced from the DNA. Here the sample spans some 150,000 clones, roughly 82% being singletons.

The sequenced material came from peripheral blood. This TCR derives from a human donor in a cohort sampled during active COVID-19. The genes are TRBV4-2 and TRBJ2-1; 11 positions agree with TRBD2. The DNA for the CDR3 is TGTGCCAGCAGCCCGGGACTAGCGGAATACAATGAGCAGTTCTTC. It is translated as CASSPGLAEYNEQFF.